One sample yielded the 10 T cell receptor beta chains listed below, sequenced in a study of T-cell reconstitution after alpha-beta-depleted transplantation in children. During its preparation, the TCRbeta library received unique molecular identifiers. Each CDR3 protein is one row after TCRdb ran MiXCR on the PCR reads. The data contain hundreds of thousands of distinct CDR3 sequences, around 15% of them singletons. Sample: PBMCs, mostly from graft donor cells, taken 360 days after TCRalphabeta/CD19-depleted stem cell transplant. The receptor source for this set is a male patient aged 10-17 years who had a stem cell transplant for acute lymphoblastic leukemia, so the T cells may come from the graft donor.

The rearrangement links TRBV27 to TRBJ1-2, with a weak D call TRBD1 (6 bases). Germline CDR1 is MNHEY and CDR2 is SMNVEV (reference sequence). The CDR3 consists of 12 residues. CDR3 coding DNA: TGTTCTACCTGTACAGGGAACTATGGCTACACCTTC. This codes for CSTCTGNYGYTF.

The rearrangement joins TRBV29-1 to TRBJ2-1; no firm D call. This CDR3 comprises 10 residues. V dropped 5 bases and J dropped 9 bases, with 8 bases sitting between them. From germline, CDR1 is SQVTM and CDR2 ANQGSEA. CDR3 amino acids: CSVRWAEQFF. The CDR3 DNA is TGCAGCGTTAGGTGGGCTGAGCAGTTCTTC.

The rearrangement joins TRBV11-2 to TRBJ2-1; 8 bases map to TRBD2. The germline gives CDR1 SGHAT, CDR2 FQNNGV. The CDR3 covers 20 residues. V was clipped by 0 bases and J by 5 bases; unmatched bases: 18. CDR3 nucleotide sequence: TGTGCCAGCAGCTTAGATTCCGGGGGGGCTAGCGCCCAAAGGGACAATGAGCAGTTCTTC. As protein: CASSLDSGGASAQRDNEQFF.

This chain links TRBV1 with TRBJ2-1; no check of the table's D call, TRBD2, against the DNA was made. TRBV1 is termed a pseudogene. This CDR3 spans 16 amino acids. DNA of the CDR3: TGCACCAGCAGCCAAGATACGGGTCTAGCGAGCAATGAGCAGTTCTTC. Translated, it gives CTSSQDTGLASNEQFF.

This clonotype was picked up many times. The chain employs TRBV10-3 and TRBJ2-5; D remains unclear. Trimming removed 10 bases from V and 4 bases from J, with 16 bases in between. Germline V gives CDR1 ENHRY, CDR2 SYGVKD. The CDR3 has 13 amino acids. The CDR3 reads CARKPGIRETQYF. DNA of the CDR3: TGTGCCAGAAAACCGGGTATACGAGAGACCCAGTACTTC.

The V gene is TRBV20-1, the J gene TRBJ1-1, with unresolved D. The CDR3 has 12 residues. Germline CDR1 is DFQATT and CDR2 is SNEGSKA (reference sequence). V lost 5 bases and J lost 3, with 10 bases in between. The CDR3 loop reads CSAARVYTEAFF. The DNA for the CDR3 is TGCAGTGCTGCCCGCGTTTACACTGAAGCTTTCTTT.

This clonotype was picked up many times. One end of the junction fails to match germline, which may point to a read error. The chain uses TRBV12-3 or TRBV12-4 and TRBJ2-1; 7 positions match TRBD2. This CDR3 has 10 amino acids. DNA for the CDR3: TGTGCCAGCAGTTTATTAGGGAGGGTCTTC. Protein product: CASSLLGRVF.

Only a few counts were recorded for this clonotype. The chain carries TRBV12-3 or TRBV12-4 and TRBJ1-4; no definite D call. Trimming took off 4 bases at V and 6 bases at J, with 12 bases between the two ends. The CDR3 sequence is 14 residues long. The CDR3 DNA reads as TGTGCCAGCAGTTCCTACACGGTGTATGAAAAACTGTTTTTT. Protein sequence: CASSSYTVYEKLFF.

This clonotype was observed at least ten times. The rearrangement uses TRBV20-1 and TRBJ2-7; D ambiguous. Trimming took off 3 bases at V and 2 bases at J, with 11 bases between the two ends. CDR3 length: 13 amino acids. CDR1 is DFQATT and CDR2 is SNEGSKA in the germline V gene (reference sequence). CDR3 sequence (DNA): TGCAGTGCTAGTCGATTGACCGCCTACGAGCAGTACTTC. It is translated as CSASRLTAYEQYF.

This chain links TRBV20-1 with TRBJ2-3; maybe TRBD1 (6 bases). Trimming cost V 4 bases and J 1 base, with 9 bases left between them. The CDR3 runs 13 residues. The germline V gene encodes CDR1 DFQATT and CDR2 SNEGSKA (reference sequence). CDR3 sequence reads: CSATHRGTDTQYF. CDR3 DNA: TGCAGTGCTACCCACAGGGGCACAGATACGCAGTATTTT.